This is a list of T cell receptor beta chains from one sample in a study of graft-versus-host responses after intestinal transplantation. The table came from immunoSEQ multiplex PCR; TCRdb's copy has only in-frame clones and leaves some out. The profile shows more than 9,000 clones, roughly 93% of them singletons. The sample was PBMCs, taken 109 to 110 days after intestinal transplant. These receptors originate from a human patient who received an intestinal transplant, so some T cells may come from the graft donor. Both conserved end residues are part of each CDR3. A D gene is named only where the DNA matches it firmly. The size of a clone is reported for some rows only, either as once, few or many, or as a class for expanded clones.

v_gene: TRBV7-9; abundance: few; j_gene: TRBJ2-7; d_gene: NA; CDR3nt: TGTGCCAGCAGCCCTCCCGGTGGCTACGAGCAGTACTTC; CDR3aa: CASSPPGGYEQYF
v_gene: TRBV9; abundance: NA; j_gene: TRBJ1-2; d_gene: TRBD1; CDR3nt: TGTGCCAGCAGCCTCGGACAGGGATTTGGCTACACCTTC; CDR3aa: CASSLGQGFGYTF
v_gene: TRBV7-9; abundance: NA; j_gene: TRBJ1-1; d_gene: NA; CDR3nt: TGTGCCAGCAGGGAGGGGACGGTCAACACTGAAGCTTTCTTT; CDR3aa: CASREGTVNTEAFF
v_gene: TRBV5-1; abundance: NA; j_gene: TRBJ2-7; d_gene: NA; CDR3nt: TGCGCCAGCAGCTTAGTTGGAGGTCACGAGCAGTACTTC; CDR3aa: CASSLVGGHEQYF
v_gene: TRBV7-9; abundance: few; j_gene: TRBJ1-3; d_gene: NA; CDR3nt: TGTGCCAGCAGCTTAGTTGCAGGGCCGGCAAACACCATATATTTT; CDR3aa: CASSLVAGPANTIYF
v_gene: TRBV5-1; abundance: few; j_gene: TRBJ2-5; d_gene: TRBD2; CDR3nt: TGCGCCAGCAGCCAGACTAGCGGGAGGGAGGAGACCCAGTACTTC; CDR3aa: CASSQTSGREETQYF
v_gene: TRBV28; abundance: NA; j_gene: TRBJ2-6; d_gene: NA; CDR3nt: TGTGCCAGCAGCCCTTCCGGGACAAGACCCTCTGGGGCCAACGTCCTGACTTTC; CDR3aa: CASSPSGTRPSGANVLTF
v_gene: TRBV12-5; abundance: NA; j_gene: TRBJ2-7; d_gene: NA; CDR3nt: TGTGCTAGTGGTTTGTGGGGGAACGAGCAGTACTTC; CDR3aa: CASGLWGNEQYF
v_gene: TRBV7-8; abundance: NA; j_gene: TRBJ2-4; d_gene: TRBD1; CDR3nt: TGTGCCAGCAGCTTAGCGCTAGGGACAGGGAAAAACATTCAGTACTTC; CDR3aa: CASSLALGTGKNIQYF
v_gene: TRBV10-1; abundance: NA; j_gene: TRBJ2-7; d_gene: NA; CDR3nt: TGCGCCAGCAGTGCCCCGGGACTCCGCTACGAGCAGTACTTC; CDR3aa: CASSAPGLRYEQYF
v_gene: TRBV29-1; abundance: NA; j_gene: TRBJ2-2; d_gene: NA; CDR3nt: TGCAGCGTCTCGAGGGGGGAGAACACCGGGGAGCTGTTTTTT; CDR3aa: CSVSRGENTGELFF
v_gene: TRBV28; abundance: NA; j_gene: TRBJ2-3; d_gene: NA; CDR3nt: TGTGCCATCAACAGGGATAGGATTGGAGATACGCAGTATTTT; CDR3aa: CAINRDRIGDTQYF
v_gene: TRBV30; abundance: NA; j_gene: TRBJ1-1; d_gene: NA; CDR3nt: TGTGCCTGGACTTGGACGCCGAACACTGAAGCTTTCTTT; CDR3aa: CAWTWTPNTEAFF
v_gene: TRBV21-1; abundance: NA; j_gene: TRBJ2-1; d_gene: NA; CDR3nt: TGTGCCAGCAGCAGACTTTTCAGGCTAGCGGGAGTGGGCAATGAGCAGTTCTTC; CDR3aa: CASSRLFRLAGVGNEQFF
v_gene: TRBV27; abundance: NA; j_gene: TRBJ2-7; d_gene: NA; CDR3nt: TGTGCCAGCAGCCGGGACCCCTCCTACGAGCAGTACTTC; CDR3aa: CASSRDPSYEQYF
v_gene: TRBV15; abundance: NA; j_gene: TRBJ1-5; d_gene: NA; CDR3nt: TGTGCCACCAGCAGAGATCAAATATCAGCCCAGCATTTT; CDR3aa: CATSRDQISAQHF
v_gene: TRBV29-1; abundance: NA; j_gene: TRBJ1-1; d_gene: NA; CDR3nt: TGCAGCGTTCACAGGGTAATACCAAACACTGAAGCTTTCTTT; CDR3aa: CSVHRVIPNTEAFF
v_gene: TRBV28; abundance: NA; j_gene: TRBJ1-5; d_gene: NA; CDR3nt: TGTGCCAGCACCACCGTCCCACCGAATCAGCCCCAGCATTTT; CDR3aa: CASTTVPPNQPQHF
v_gene: TRBV19; abundance: NA; j_gene: TRBJ2-3; d_gene: TRBD2; CDR3nt: TGTGCCTCGCGGGAGGGCACAGATACGCAGTATTTT; CDR3aa: CASREGTDTQYF
v_gene: TRBV28; abundance: NA; j_gene: TRBJ2-7; d_gene: NA; CDR3nt: TGTGCCAGCAGGCCCTTGGGATCGACGGGAAGCTCCTACGAGCAGTACTTC; CDR3aa: CASRPLGSTGSSYEQYF
v_gene: TRBV6-1; abundance: NA; j_gene: TRBJ1-2; d_gene: NA; CDR3nt: TGTACCAGCAGTGAAGGCTATTTGGACTATGGCTACACCTTC; CDR3aa: CTSSEGYLDYGYTF
v_gene: TRBV5-1; abundance: NA; j_gene: TRBJ1-4; d_gene: NA; CDR3nt: TGCGCCAGCAGCCAGCTACCCGACAGTAATGAAAAACTGTTTTTT; CDR3aa: CASSQLPDSNEKLFF
v_gene: TRBV9; abundance: once; j_gene: TRBJ1-6; d_gene: NA; CDR3nt: TGTGCCAGCAGCGCCCAGGGTAATTCACCCCTCCACTTT; CDR3aa: CASSAQGNSPLHF
v_gene: TRBV5-5; abundance: once; j_gene: TRBJ2-4; d_gene: NA; CDR3nt: TGTGCCAGCACCCACGTGACAGAACTAGCCAAAAACATTCAGTACTTC; CDR3aa: CASTHVTELAKNIQYF
v_gene: TRBV15; abundance: NA; j_gene: TRBJ1-1; d_gene: NA; CDR3nt: TGTGCCACCAGCCGCGAGACTGAAGCTTTCTTT; CDR3aa: CATSRETEAFF
v_gene: TRBV29-1; abundance: NA; j_gene: TRBJ2-7; d_gene: NA; CDR3nt: TGCAGCGTCGGGAGGCAGGGACAAGCCTACGAGCAGTACTTC; CDR3aa: CSVGRQGQAYEQYF
v_gene: TRBV4-1; abundance: NA; j_gene: TRBJ2-1; d_gene: TRBD1; CDR3nt: TGCGCCAGCAGCCAAGGACAGGGCCGACTGAGCTACAATGAGCAGTTCTTC; CDR3aa: CASSQGQGRLSYNEQFF
v_gene: TRBV14; abundance: NA; j_gene: TRBJ2-1; d_gene: NA; CDR3nt: TGTGCCAGCAGCCAAGATTTCGGCTGGGCGTCCTACAATGAGCAGTTCTTC; CDR3aa: CASSQDFGWASYNEQFF
v_gene: TRBV5-6; abundance: NA; j_gene: TRBJ2-7; d_gene: NA; CDR3nt: TGTGCCAGCAGCTTGGTCGGACACTCCTACGAGCAGTACTTC; CDR3aa: CASSLVGHSYEQYF
v_gene: TRBV28; abundance: NA; j_gene: TRBJ2-1; d_gene: TRBD2; CDR3nt: TGTGCCAGCAGTTCGGGAGCTAGCGGGAGGGTATCGTACTACAATGAGCAGTTCTTC; CDR3aa: CASSSGASGRVSYYNEQFF
v_gene: TRBV6-1; abundance: once; j_gene: TRBJ1-1; d_gene: NA; CDR3nt: TGTGCCAGCAGTGAAGCGGGGGACATGGAGACTGAAGCTTTCTTT; CDR3aa: CASSEAGDMETEAFF
v_gene: TRBV5-1; abundance: NA; j_gene: TRBJ2-1; d_gene: TRBD2; CDR3nt: TGCGCCAGCAGCTTGAGCCAAGCGGGAGGCAATGAGCAGTTCTTC; CDR3aa: CASSLSQAGGNEQFF
v_gene: TRBV9; abundance: NA; j_gene: TRBJ2-7; d_gene: NA; CDR3nt: TGTGCCAGCAGCAGAAGTGGGGGTCCAACCCCGTACTCCTACGAGCAGTACTTC; CDR3aa: CASSRSGGPTPYSYEQYF
v_gene: TRBV11-3; abundance: NA; j_gene: TRBJ2-2; d_gene: TRBD1; CDR3nt: TGTGCCAGTCACCCCGGGACAGGGAACACCGGGGAGCTGTTTTTT; CDR3aa: CASHPGTGNTGELFF
v_gene: TRBV30; abundance: NA; j_gene: TRBJ2-3; d_gene: TRBD1; CDR3nt: TGTGCCTGGAGGACAGGGGTGTATCGGGGCACAGATACGCAGTATTTT; CDR3aa: CAWRTGVYRGTDTQYF
v_gene: TRBV6-1; abundance: NA; j_gene: TRBJ2-7; d_gene: TRBD1; CDR3nt: TGTGCCAGCAGTCCGAACAGGGGTGGGACCTACGAGCAGTACTTC; CDR3aa: CASSPNRGGTYEQYF
v_gene: TRBV28; abundance: NA; j_gene: TRBJ2-7; d_gene: TRBD1; CDR3nt: TGTGCCAGCAGTCGCTCGACAGGGGGCTTATACGAGCAGTACTTC; CDR3aa: CASSRSTGGLYEQYF
v_gene: TRBV11-2; abundance: once; j_gene: TRBJ2-7; d_gene: TRBD2; CDR3nt: TGTGCCAGCAGCTCCGACATTGGAGCGGGGGCCTACGAGCAGTACTTC; CDR3aa: CASSSDIGAGAYEQYF
v_gene: TRBV19; abundance: NA; j_gene: TRBJ2-7; d_gene: TRBD1; CDR3nt: TGTGCCAGTACCCCGGGACAGGGGGCCTACGAGCAGTACTTC; CDR3aa: CASTPGQGAYEQYF
v_gene: TRBV5-5; abundance: NA; j_gene: TRBJ1-4; d_gene: NA; CDR3nt: TGTGCCAGCAGCGGGTACGGGGCTAATGAAAAACTGTTTTTT; CDR3aa: CASSGYGANEKLFF
v_gene: TRBV19; abundance: once; j_gene: TRBJ1-5; d_gene: NA; CDR3nt: TGTGCCAGTAGCTCTAACGGCAAGCATAGCAATCAGCCCCAGCATTTT; CDR3aa: CASSSNGKHSNQPQHF
v_gene: TRBV7-1; abundance: few; j_gene: TRBJ2-5; d_gene: NA; CDR3nt: TGTGCCAGCAGCTTAGGTTCCGTGGCCACCCAGTACTTC; CDR3aa: CASSLGSVATQYF
v_gene: TRBV4-1; abundance: NA; j_gene: TRBJ2-4; d_gene: TRBD2; CDR3nt: TGCGCCAGCAGCCACCCCGTTAGGGACCGGGAGGCCATTCAGTACTTC; CDR3aa: CASSHPVRDREAIQYF
v_gene: TRBV11-2; abundance: NA; j_gene: TRBJ2-7; d_gene: NA; CDR3nt: TGTGCCAGCAGCGGTACCGGGACAACGCACTACGAGCAGTACTTC; CDR3aa: CASSGTGTTHYEQYF
v_gene: TRBV7-7; abundance: NA; j_gene: TRBJ2-5; d_gene: TRBD2; CDR3nt: TGTGCCAGCAGCTTTGGGCGGGTCCGGGGGGAGACCCAGCACTTC; CDR3aa: CASSFGRVRGETQHF
v_gene: TRBV7-9; abundance: once; j_gene: TRBJ2-3; d_gene: NA; CDR3nt: TGTGCCAGCAGCTTGGGGGCCACAGATACGCAGTATTTT; CDR3aa: CASSLGATDTQYF
v_gene: TRBV7-9; abundance: NA; j_gene: TRBJ2-3; d_gene: TRBD2; CDR3nt: TGTGCCAGCAGCTTAGCTAGCGGGCCCAGGGCAGATACGCAGTATTTT; CDR3aa: CASSLASGPRADTQYF
v_gene: TRBV4-1; abundance: NA; j_gene: TRBJ2-1; d_gene: TRBD2; CDR3nt: TGCGCCAGCAGCCAAGGCCTAGCGGGTTCGGGGTTCTTC; CDR3aa: CASSQGLAGSGFF